This is a list of T cell receptor beta chains from one sample in a study of T-cell memory formation after mild COVID-19. Each CDR3 protein is one row after TCRdb ran MiXCR on the 5' RACE reads. The repertoire consists of 55,000 to 75,000 distinct CDR3 sequences, with roughly 26% occurring once and the leading ten covering roughly 44%. Sequenced material: PBMCs or a T cell subset sorted from them (not recorded which). Receptors originate from a man aged 18 to 35 who had mild COVID-19 (a few samples of this study predate the infection). Cell type and time point are not known. Each CDR3 is given with its conserved first and last residue. The D gene is left open where the match is weak. Clone size is not always given. Where it is, it says once, few, many or a class for expanded clones.

TRBD1	TRBV5-6	TRBJ2-7	NA	CASSVGQGADYAEQYF	TGTGCCAGCAGCGTGGGACAGGGGGCTGACTATGCCGAGCAGTACTTC
TRBD1	TRBV4-2	TRBJ1-5	few	CASSQVDRNQPQHF	TGTGCCAGCAGCCAGGTGGACAGGAATCAGCCCCAGCATTTT
TRBD2	TRBV10-3	TRBJ2-7	NA	CAISVAGVAYEQYF	TGTGCCATCAGCGTAGCGGGGGTAGCCTACGAGCAGTACTTC
NA	TRBV27	TRBJ1-4	NA	CASSLLGAGSTNEKLFF	TGTGCCAGCAGTCTACTGGGGGCCGGGTCAACTAATGAAAAACTGTTTTTT
NA	TRBV4-3	TRBJ2-3	few	CASSQDFETDTQYF	TGCGCCAGCAGCCAAGACTTCGAGACAGATACGCAGTATTTT
NA	TRBV7-2	TRBJ2-2	NA	CASSFGVVRAGELFF	TGTGCCAGCAGCTTTGGTGTCGTTCGGGCCGGGGAGCTGTTTTTT
TRBD1	TRBV5-1	TRBJ2-1	once	CASSLYTGGYNEQLF	TGCGCCAGCAGCTTGTATACAGGGGGATACAATGAGCAGTTATTC
TRBD2	TRBV10-3	TRBJ2-1	NA	CAMGGLTSASYNEQFF	TGTGCCATGGGGGGACTTACTAGCGCTTCCTACAATGAGCAGTTCTTC
NA	TRBV9	TRBJ1-5	NA	CASSLGGFPGPQHF	TGTGCCAGCAGCCTGGGGGGATTCCCCGGGCCCCAGCATTTT
TRBD2	TRBV29-1	TRBJ2-1	NA	CSVAGLAGWNEQFF	TGCAGCGTGGCAGGACTAGCGGGGTGGAATGAGCAGTTCTTC
NA	TRBV6-2/TRBV6-3	TRBJ1-2	NA	CASSSTGTNPSYGYTF	TGTGCCAGCAGTTCGACCGGGACAAATCCCTCCTATGGCTACACCTTC
NA	TRBV5-1	TRBJ2-1	NA	CASSCPGGEGCDEQFF	TGCGCCAGCAGCTGCCCCGGGGGAGAGGGTTGTGATGAGCAGTTCTTC
NA	TRBV4-3	TRBJ1-4	NA	CASSQDEGLVEKLFF	TGCGCCAGCAGCCAAGATGAGGGGTTAGTAGAAAAACTGTTTTTT
TRBD1	TRBV24-1	TRBJ1-2	few	CATSDPSRDRGEGYTF	TGTGCCACCAGTGATCCGTCCCGGGACAGGGGTGAGGGCTACACCTTC
NA	TRBV6-4	TRBJ1-1	NA	CASSIRMNTEAFF	TGTGCCAGCAGTATACGGATGAACACTGAAGCTTTCTTT
TRBD2	TRBV9	TRBJ2-1	few	CASSYLGSSGGAHEQFF	TGTGCCAGCAGCTACCTCGGATCTAGCGGGGGGGCCCATGAGCAGTTCTTC
NA	TRBV9	TRBJ1-3	NA	CASSVGSGKGNTIYF	TGTGCCAGCAGCGTAGGGTCAGGCAAAGGAAACACCATATATTTT
NA	TRBV11-3	TRBJ1-1	once	CASSLGVRLLNTEAFF	TGTGCCAGCAGCTTAGGTGTCAGGCTCCTGAACACTGAAGCTTTCTTT
TRBD2	TRBV19	TRBJ2-3	few	CASRVLAGFDTQYF	TGTGCCAGTAGGGTCCTAGCGGGGTTTGATACGCAGTATTTT
NA	TRBV7-2	TRBJ2-1	NA	CASSLGGRRPYNEQFF	TGTGCCAGCAGCTTAGGAGGGCGGCGCCCCTACAATGAGCAGTTCTTC
NA	TRBV15	TRBJ1-1	NA	CATSRAATTEAFF	TGTGCCACCAGCAGAGCAGCGACCACTGAAGCTTTCTTT
NA	TRBV4-3	TRBJ2-5	NA	CASSPGVGRVEQETQYF	TGCGCCAGCAGCCCCGGGGTGGGCAGGGTAGAACAAGAGACCCAGTACTTC
TRBD1	TRBV3-1	TRBJ2-7	NA	CASSLPETGLSYEQYF	TGTGCCAGCAGCCTCCCCGAGACAGGGCTCTCCTACGAGCAGTACTTC
NA	TRBV12-3/TRBV12-4	TRBJ1-2	few	CASSSRPRNGYTF	TGTGCCAGCAGCTCCAGACCGAGGAATGGCTACACCTTC
TRBD2	TRBV5-6	TRBJ2-2	NA	CASSLLAGLNTGELFF	TGTGCCAGCAGCTTACTAGCGGGGCTGAACACCGGGGAGCTGTTTTTT
TRBD1	TRBV4-3	TRBJ1-1	few	CASSQEDRPDTEAFF	TGCGCCAGCAGCCAAGAGGACAGGCCCGACACTGAAGCTTTCTTT
TRBD1	TRBV14	TRBJ2-1	few	CASSWRPTGLVRNEQFF	TGTGCCAGCAGCTGGCGTCCGACAGGGCTCGTGAGAAATGAGCAGTTCTTC
NA	TRBV12-3/TRBV12-4	TRBJ2-7	few	CASSLAGDYEQYF	TGTGCCAGCAGTTTAGCTGGGGACTACGAGCAGTACTTC
TRBD2	TRBV4-3	TRBJ2-3	NA	CASSQEPSGGPSTDTQYF	TGCGCCAGCAGCCAAGAGCCTAGCGGGGGGCCTAGCACAGATACGCAGTATTTT
NA	TRBV19	TRBJ1-2	NA	CASSPMDGANYGYTF	TGTGCCAGTAGTCCGATGGACGGGGCTAACTATGGCTACACCTTC
NA	TRBV4-2	TRBJ2-2	NA	CASSQGVRGSSGELFF	TGTGCCAGCAGCCAAGGGGTACGGGGATCATCCGGGGAGCTGTTTTTT
NA	TRBV12-3/TRBV12-4	TRBJ1-5	NA	CASSFYAGVSLAQHF	TGTGCCAGCAGTTTTTATGCAGGGGTATCTTTAGCCCAGCATTTT
NA	TRBV15	TRBJ2-2	few	CATSRDLGGGELFF	TGTGCCACCAGCAGAGATTTGGGGGGCGGGGAGCTGTTTTTT
TRBD2	TRBV11-2	TRBJ2-1	NA	CASSSPGGPSSYNEQFF	TGTGCCAGCAGCTCACCGGGGGGGCCGAGCTCCTACAATGAGCAGTTCTTC
TRBD1	TRBV4-3	TRBJ2-2	NA	CASSHLGSGGQGRTGELFF	TGCGCCAGCAGCCACCTTGGGTCGGGAGGACAGGGGCGGACCGGGGAGCTGTTTTTT
NA	TRBV29-1	TRBJ1-1	NA	CSVHKNTEAFF	TGCAGCGTTCACAAGAACACTGAAGCTTTCTTT
TRBD2	TRBV12-3/TRBV12-4	TRBJ2-1	NA	CASSGTSGGVYNEQFF	TGTGCCAGCAGTGGGACTAGCGGGGGAGTTTACAATGAGCAGTTCTTC
NA	TRBV12-3/TRBV12-4	TRBJ1-1	NA	CASSRTGANTEAFF	TGTGCCTCCTCCCGTACGGGGGCGAACACTGAAGCTTTCTTT
NA	TRBV7-2	TRBJ2-7	NA	CASSWENGGLEQYF	TGTGCCAGCAGCTGGGAGAACGGGGGGCTTGAGCAGTACTTC
NA	TRBV11-2	TRBJ2-1	NA	CASLGRANEQFF	TGTGCCAGCCTGGGCAGGGCCAATGAGCAGTTCTTC
NA	TRBV7-9	TRBJ1-1	few	CASSPRNSQNTEAFF	TGTGCCAGCAGCCCCCGAAACAGCCAGAACACTGAAGCTTTCTTT
NA	TRBV4-3	TRBJ1-1	NA	CASSQDRAGGTEAFF	TGCGCCAGCAGCCAAGATAGGGCGGGAGGCACTGAAGCTTTCTTT
NA	TRBV4-1	TRBJ2-1	many	CASSPRAGRNEQFF	TGCGCCAGCAGCCCACGTGCAGGGCGGAATGAGCAGTTCTTC
NA	TRBV7-6	TRBJ2-5	NA	CASSLAQDRVQYF	TGTGCCAGCAGCTTAGCGCAGGATCGAGTCCAGTACTTC
TRBD2	TRBV3-1	TRBJ2-3	medium-sized	CASSGFGGEGSPTDTQYF	TGTGCCAGCAGCGGGTTTGGTGGGGAGGGATCACCCACAGATACGCAGTATTTT
NA	TRBV5-1	TRBJ1-5	few	CASSTRPGDGQPQHF	TGCGCCAGCAGCACCCGGCCCGGGGACGGTCAGCCCCAGCATTTT
TRBD2	TRBV7-7	TRBJ2-1	NA	CASSPSLAGGPGEQFF	TGTGCCAGCAGCCCGTCACTAGCGGGGGGGCCGGGTGAGCAGTTCTTC
NA	TRBV4-1	TRBJ1-5	NA	CASSQVGDSNQPQHF	TGCGCCAGCAGCCAAGTAGGGGATAGCAATCAGCCCCAGCATTTT
TRBD2	TRBV7-2	TRBJ2-3	many	CASSLLAGGGTDTQYF	TGTGCCAGCAGCTTATTAGCGGGGGGTGGCACAGATACGCAGTATTTT
NA	TRBV12-3/TRBV12-4	TRBJ1-2	few	CASSHQDGPFYGYTF	TGTGCCAGCAGCCACCAGGACGGACCATTCTATGGCTACACCTTC
NA	TRBV5-1	TRBJ2-4	many	CASSVPQDLAKNIQYF	TGCGCCAGCAGCGTGCCACAAGATTTAGCCAAAAACATTCAGTACTTC
NA	TRBV20-1	TRBJ2-4	few	CSARDLGWEYF	TGCAGTGCTAGAGATTTAGGGTGGGAGTACTTC